A single sample gave rise to the 20 T cell receptor beta chains below, sequenced in a study of T cell responses to AZD1222 COVID-19 vaccine. TCRdb keeps only in-frame clones here, not all; method: immunoSEQ multiplex PCR. The sample has fewer than 110,000 clones, approximately 89% seen once. The sequenced sample was peripheral blood, obtained on day 0 of AZD1222 vaccination. These receptors were obtained from an adult in good health.

The chain links TRBV5-1 to TRBJ2-3; D possibly corresponds to TRBD2 (5 bases). The V end lost 4 bases, the J end lost 5 bases, and 14 bases lay between the germline ends. CDR1 and CDR2 (germline): SGHRS, YFSETQ. This CDR3 has 14 residues. DNA for the CDR3: TGCGCCAGCAGCATAGGACTGACGATAGATACGCAGTATTTT. This translates into CASSIGLTIDTQYF.

The chain combines TRBV27 with TRBJ1-2, with D uncertain. V was cut by 3 bases and J by 9 bases, with 17 bases left in between. The CDR3 totals 14 residues. Germline CDR1 reads MNHEY; CDR2 reads SMNVEV (reference sequence). CDR3 amino acids: CASSFSTHPLSYTF. CDR3 nucleotides: TGTGCCAGCAGTTTTTCAACCCACCCCTTGAGCTACACCTTC.

The V gene is TRBV6-6, the J gene TRBJ2-7; D is possibly TRBD1 (5 bases). The CDR3 sequence is 14 residues long. The V gene's germline CDR1 is MNHNY and CDR2 SVGAGI (reference sequence). V was trimmed by 1 base and J by 4 bases, leaving 11 bases between them. CDR3 DNA: TGTGCCAGCAGTTACTTGTGGCAGGGTTACGAGCAGTACTTC. This sequence encodes CASSYLWQGYEQYF.

The rearrangement uses TRBV2 and TRBJ1-2; the D is unclear. The germline CDR1 and CDR2 sequences are SNHLY and FYNNEI. Trimming stripped 7 bases from V and 1 base from J, with 19 bases between. This CDR3 has 16 amino acids. As DNA, the CDR3 is TGTGCCAGCACCCGAGATCGGGCTCCGGATAACTATGGCTACACCTTC. Translation: CASTRDRAPDNYGYTF.

This clone was counted a single time. V usage is TRBV10-2 and J usage is TRBJ2-7, with D perhaps matching TRBD1 (5 bases). The CDR3 runs to 12 residues. Germline V lookup: CDR1 WSHSY, CDR2 SAAADI. Trimming shortened V by 0 bases and J by 5 bases, and 5 bases separated the two germline ends. The CDR3 coding sequence is TGCGCCAGCAGTGAGTCCAGGGACGAGCAGTACTTC. This codes for CASSESRDEQYF.

J is TRBJ2-2 and V is TRBV5-1; D may correspond to TRBD1 or TRBD2 (7 bases each). Germline CDR1 SGHRS, CDR2 YFSETQ. CDR3 size: 18 residues. Trimming shortened V by 4 bases and J by 4 bases, and 23 bases separated the two germline ends. The CDR3 is CASSPRPTQGGSTGELFF. The CDR3 nucleotides are TGCGCCAGCAGCCCTAGGCCTACTCAGGGGGGGAGCACCGGGGAGCTGTTTTTT.

A remark on this clone: One end of the junction is discordant with germline, which a read error may explain. This chain joins TRBV3-1 (or the pseudogene TRBV3-2) and TRBJ2-3; 9 nucleotides agree with TRBD1. The CDR3 extends over 15 amino acids. CDR1 and CDR2 (germline): LGHDT, YNNKEL (reference sequence). The CDR3 DNA is TGTGCCAACAGCCCCGGGACAGGGTTTACAGATACGCAGTATTTT. Its translation: CANSPGTGFTDTQYF.

CDR3 DNA: TGCGCCAGCAGCTTAGGACAGAGCCAAGAGACCCAGTACTTC. It encodes CASSLGQSQETQYF. This chain links TRBV5-1 with TRBJ2-5; weak D call: TRBD1 (6 bases). V lost 2 bases and J 1 base, leaving 9 bases between the germline ends. The CDR3 length is 14 residues. Germline CDR1 and CDR2: SGHRS and YFSETQ.

The rearrangement links TRBV5-1 to TRBJ2-1; 11 nucleotides align to TRBD2. After removal of 2 bases from V and 3 bases from J, the junction contained 4 bases not matched to a gene. Germline CDR1 reads SGHRS; CDR2 reads YFSETQ. The CDR3 is 16 residues long. CDR3 in DNA: TGCGCCAGCAGCTTCCTTAGCGGGGGGGACTACAATGAGCAGTTCTTC. Translated, it gives CASSFLSGGDYNEQFF. The variable domain in full, completed from reference TRBV5-1 and TRBJ2-1, reads KAGVTQTPRYLIKTRGQQVTLSCSPISGHRSVSWYQQTPGQGLQFLFEYFSETQRNKGNFPGRFSGRQFSNSRSEMNVSTLELGDSALYLCASSFLSGGDYNEQFFGPGTRLTVL.

This sequence joins TRBV7-8 and TRBJ1-5, with D possibly TRBD1 on 5 matching bases. CDR1 is SGHVS and CDR2 is FQNEAQ in the germline V gene. The CDR3 length is 19 residues. V was trimmed by 5 bases and J by 1 base, leaving 24 bases between them. CDR3 protein: CASSPVIGRWQGSNQPQHF. CDR3 nucleotides: TGTGCCAGCAGCCCGGTTATCGGGCGGTGGCAGGGAAGCAATCAGCCCCAGCATTTT.

The rearrangement links TRBV7-4 to TRBJ2-7; D is undetermined. V shed 5 bases and J shed 6 bases, with 26 bases lying between them. Germline V CDR1 and CDR2: SGHVT, SQSDAQ. The CDR3 runs 17 residues. CDR3: CASSANLPKTYACEQYF. The CDR3 region has the DNA TGTGCCAGCAGCGCCAACCTTCCCAAGACCTATGCCTGCGAGCAGTACTTC. Drawing the rest from reference TRBV7-4 and TRBJ2-7, the complete variable domain is GAGVSQSPRYKVAKRGRDVALRCDSISGHVTLYWYRQTLGQGSEVLTYSQSDAQRDKSGRPSGRFSAERPERSVSTLKIQRTEQGDSAVYLCASSANLPKTYACEQYFGPGTRLTVT.

This chain's CDR3 is CASSLLLAFEQFF. In DNA, the CDR3 is TGTGCCAGCAGCTTATTACTAGCGTTTGAGCAGTTCTTC. The chain has TRBV7-2 and TRBJ2-1, with 7 positions matching TRBD2. Germline assignment: CDR1 SGHTA and CDR2 FQGNSA. Trimming took 2 bases from V and 9 from J; bases not matched to a gene: 4. The CDR3 is 13 amino acids.

CDR3 bases: TGTGCCAGCAGTGAACGAATCTACACCTTC. Translated, it gives CASSERIYTF. This chain joins TRBV6-1 and TRBJ1-2; no firm D call. Germline loops: CDR1 MNHNS, CDR2 SASEGT. The V end lost 2 bases, the J end lost 10 bases, and 5 bases lay between the germline ends. The CDR3 runs to 10 residues.

The CDR3 DNA follows: TGCAGTGCTATCATTGCCGAAAAACTGTTTTTT. Its protein product is CSAIIAEKLFF. The chain joins TRBV20-1 to TRBJ1-4; D uncertain. Between the trimmed V and J ends, which lost 4 bases and 8 bases, there was a span of 8 bases. The V gene's germline CDR1 is DFQATT and CDR2 SNEGSKA (reference sequence). CDR3 size: 11 residues.

V gene TRBV5-1 combines with J gene TRBJ2-1, with 11 positions matching TRBD2. CDR3 length: 16 amino acids. CDR1 is SGHRS, CDR2 YFSETQ, per germline. With 1 base clipped from V and 8 bases from J, the junction kept 8 bases outside the gene matches. Here the CDR3 reads CASSLSSGGALDEQFF. The CDR3 DNA sequence: TGCGCCAGCAGCTTGAGTAGCGGGGGGGCTCTTGATGAGCAGTTCTTC.

The CDR3 sequence: CASSQERGRTDTQYF. For the CDR3, the DNA is TGTGCCAGCAGCCAAGAAAGGGGACGGACAGATACGCAGTATTTT. This chain joins TRBV4-2 and TRBJ2-3, with D perhaps assigned TRBD1 or TRBD2 (5 bases each). The CDR3 covers 15 residues. Germline V gene data show CDR1 as LGHNA and CDR2 as YNFKEQ. Trimming removed 0 bases from V and 3 bases from J, with 10 bases in between.

CDR3 loop: CASGNFDRFLDEQYF. CDR3 in DNA: TGTGCCAGCGGAAATTTTGACAGGTTTCTCGACGAGCAGTACTTC. The rearrangement uses TRBV2 and TRBJ2-7; a possible D gene is TRBD1 (6 bases). CDR1 and CDR2 (germline): SNHLY, FYNNEI. The CDR3 contains 15 residues. V was clipped by 8 bases and J by 5 bases, with 22 bases between them.

This clone was recorded once. The chain couples TRBV15 to TRBJ1-5, with D possibly TRBD1 on 5 matching bases. V was trimmed by 3 bases and J by 0 bases, leaving 12 bases between them. This CDR3 comprises 16 residues. Germline V gene data show CDR1 as LNHNV and CDR2 as YYDKDF (reference sequence). DNA for the CDR3: TGTGCCACCAGCAGTGGGACGGTTTATAGCAATCAGCCCCAGCATTTT. Translating gives CATSSGTVYSNQPQHF.

V and J are TRBV5-4 and TRBJ2-7; D is perhaps TRBD1 or TRBD2 (5 bases each). Trimming pared 1 base from V and 3 bases from J, leaving 23 bases between. The CDR3 covers 18 residues. In germline, CDR1 is SGHNT, CDR2 YYREEE (reference sequence). CDR3: CASSLILWDATSDYEQYF. For the CDR3, the DNA is TGTGCCAGCAGCTTGATTTTATGGGACGCCACCTCCGACTACGAGCAGTACTTC. Full variable domain (missing parts from reference TRBV5-4 and TRBJ2-7): ETGVTQSPTHLIKTRGQQVTLRCSSQSGHNTVSWYQQALGQGPQFIFQYYREEENGRGNFPPRFSGLQFPNYSSELNVNALELDDSALYLCASSLILWDATSDYEQYFGPGTRLTVT.

The chain employs TRBV19 and TRBJ2-7; 9 bases line up with TRBD1. CDR1 and CDR2 from the germline V gene are LNHDA and SQIVND (reference sequence). V was pared by 3 bases and J by 4 bases, with 10 bases of the junction left unmatched. The CDR3 totals 16 residues. CDR3 sequence: CASSISEGTGSYEQYF. CDR3 DNA: TGTGCCAGTAGTATTTCCGAGGGGACAGGGTCTTACGAGCAGTACTTC.